The entry below describes one T cell receptor beta chain. This CDR3 spans 14 amino acids. V gave up 4 bases and J gave up 5 bases; unmatched junction bases: 6. Germline CDR1 is SGDLS and CDR2 is YYNGEE. About 0.45 to 1 ug RNA was reverse transcribed with random hexamers. TCRdb reprocessed the immunoSEQ multiplex PCR reads via MiXCR and lists one record per CDR3 protein. The sample comprises over 200,000 distinct CDR3 sequences, over 90% of which are singletons, and about 0.08% rests with the top ten. This specimen belongs to a study of CD8 T cells in Susac syndrome. Material: CD4+ T cells from PBMCs. The chain couples TRBV9 to TRBJ1-2; the match to TRBD1 covers 9 bases. The clonotype originates from a human donor with multiple sclerosis. This CDR3 is CASSRGTGSYGYTF. CDR3 coding DNA: TGTGCCAGCAGCCGCGGGACAGGGAGTTATGGCTACACCTTC. Full variable domain (rest looked up from reference TRBV9 and TRBJ1-2): DSGVTQTPKHLITATGQRVTLRCSPRSGDLSVYWYQQSLDQGLQFLIQYYNGEERAKGNILERFSAQQFPDLHSELNLSSLELGDSALYFCASSRGTGSYGYTFGSGTRLTVV.